The 5 T cell receptor beta chains below come from one sample, sequenced in a study of identical twins. TCRdb re-called the 5' RACE reads with MiXCR, one entry per CDR3 protein. In the table there are just over 500,000 distinct CDR3 sequences, roughly 21% of which are singletons. This same sample was also taken into another study, of T cells expressing NK-cell markers.

Sequenced: CD4+ T cells sorted from blood. These receptors were obtained from a young woman in good health.

The V call is TRBV3-1, the J call TRBJ2-2; D remains ambiguous. The CDR3 extends over 15 amino acids. V lost 6 bases to trimming and J lost 0 bases, with 11 bases between them. The germline V gene has CDR1 LGHDT and CDR2 YNNKEL (reference sequence). CDR3 sequence (DNA): TGTGCCAGCAGGGTGGAAGGCGCGAACACCGGGGAGCTGTTTTTT. As protein: CASRVEGANTGELFF.

A few counts support this clonotype. The chain uses TRBV6-5 and TRBJ1-2; D call uncertain. The germline gives CDR1 MNHEY, CDR2 SVGAGI. Trimming stripped 0 bases from V and 7 bases from J, with 12 bases between. This CDR3 comprises 14 residues. CDR3 region: CASSYSRASRGYTF. The CDR3 DNA is TGTGCCAGCAGTTACTCGCGGGCCTCTCGTGGCTACACCTTC.

This clonotype was recorded a few times. The J gene is TRBJ2-7, the V gene TRBV29-1; TRBD1 matches at 9 bases. Germline-derived CDR1 and CDR2 are SQVTM and ANQGSEA. CDR3 length: 12 amino acids. Trimming removed 6 bases from V and 4 bases from J; junction bases left unmatched: 4. The CDR3 DNA sequence: TGCAGCGTCAAGACAGGGGGTTACGAGCAGTACTTC. Its translation is CSVKTGGYEQYF.

CDR3 residues: CASSPNGGAYNEQFF. For the CDR3, the DNA is TGTGCCAGCTCACCAAACGGGGGGGCTTACAATGAGCAGTTCTTC. The genes are TRBV18 and TRBJ2-1; 8 nucleotides align to TRBD2. The V gene end was trimmed by 2 bases and the J gene end by 4 bases; junction bases not matched to a gene: 4. The germline V gene has CDR1 KGHSH and CDR2 LQKENI. The CDR3 contains 15 residues.

This clonotype has a handful of counts. The chain links TRBV14 to TRBJ2-1; 9 bases fit TRBD2. The V segment lost 1 base and the J segment 4 bases; nucleotides outside the gene matches: 11. Per germline, CDR1 SGHDN and CDR2 FVKESK. The CDR3 runs to 18 residues. The CDR3 nucleotides are TGTGCCAGCAGCCAAGTCAGGCGGCGGCTAGCGGGATACAATGAGCAGTTCTTC. Encoded protein: CASSQVRRRLAGYNEQFF. The full variable domain, its missing parts supplied by reference TRBV14 and TRBJ2-1, is EAGVTQFPSHSVIEKGQTVTLRCDPISGHDNLYWYRRVMGKEIKFLLHFVKESKQDESGMPNNRFLAERTGGTYSTLKVQPAELEDSGVYFCASSQVRRRLAGYNEQFFGPGTRLTVL.